These 8 T cell receptor beta chains originate from one sample sequenced in a study of resident and recirculating memory T cells in vitiligo. TCRdb's table, derived via immunoSEQ multiplex PCR, lists solely in-frame clones and lacks some. The table shows roughly 80,000 clones, with 92% occurring only once. Sequenced sample: blood. These receptors came from a male donor with vitiligo.

V usage is TRBV28 and J usage is TRBJ1-3; no firm D call. The CDR3 has 16 residues. V shed 6 bases and J shed 0 bases, with 15 bases lying between them. Germline V CDR1 and CDR2: MDHEN, SYDVKM. The CDR3 DNA follows: TGTGCCAGCAGCCCTAGGAGTGTGCTCTCTGGAAACACCATATATTTT. It is translated as CASSPRSVLSGNTIYF.

The rearrangement joins TRBV7-9 to TRBJ1-1, with 9 bases lining up with TRBD1. This CDR3 spans 15 amino acids. Germline V lookup: CDR1 SEHNR, CDR2 FQNEAQ (reference sequence). The V gene end was trimmed by 2 bases and the J gene end by 5 bases; junction bases not matched to a gene: 6. The CDR3 region has the DNA TGTGCCAGCAGCTTATCGGACAGGGGTTGGACTGAAGCTTTCTTT. Encoded protein: CASSLSDRGWTEAFF.

The sample holds one count of this clone. The CDR3 sequence: CASSFSSDEQYF. DNA for the CDR3: TGTGCCAGCAGTTTTAGTTCCGACGAGCAGTACTTC. The chain employs TRBV6-5 and TRBJ2-7; D remains unclear. There are 12 residues in the CDR3. Trimming removed 4 bases at V and 5 bases at J, with 9 bases between. Germline V gene data show CDR1 as MNHEY and CDR2 as SVGAGI.

J is TRBJ2-3 and V is TRBV27; the match to TRBD2 covers 7 bases. The germline V gene has CDR1 MNHEY and CDR2 SMNVEV (reference sequence). With V trimmed by 1 base and J by 5 bases, 9 bases remained unmatched. The CDR3 runs 16 residues. The CDR3 reads CASSLYAGVVEDTQYF. The CDR3 bases are TGTGCCAGCAGTTTATATGCGGGAGTAGTTGAAGATACGCAGTATTTT.

The chain carries TRBV2 and TRBJ1-1; D not certain. CDR1 and CDR2 (germline): SNHLY, FYNNEI. CDR3 length equals 13 residues. Trimming cost V 2 bases and J 2 bases, with 6 bases left between them. The CDR3 is CASSELGNTEAFF. The CDR3 DNA sequence: TGTGCCAGCAGTGAACTAGGTAACACTGAAGCTTTCTTT.

The chain recombines TRBV2 with TRBJ2-7, with a tentative D call TRBD1 (6 bases). V lost 4 bases, J lost 3 bases, and 13 bases lay in between. From germline, CDR1 is SNHLY and CDR2 FYNNEI. This CDR3 has 14 amino acids. In DNA form, the CDR3 reads TGTGCCAGCAGTGCCCCCCAGGGGATCTACGAGCAGTACTTC. Amino acid sequence: CASSAPQGIYEQYF.

This clone showed up just once. The chain is built from TRBV5-1 and TRBJ2-5; perhaps TRBD1 as D (5 bases). The end of the DNA is better explained by TRBJ2-7, so the J call may be wrong. The CDR3 has 15 residues. Germline CDR1 is SGHRS and CDR2 is YFSETQ. CDR3 sequence reads: CASSLVGLTAYEQYF. DNA of the CDR3: TGCGCCAGCAGCTTGGTGGGATTGACAGCCTACGAGCAGTACTTC.

The chain combines TRBV28 with TRBJ2-1, with 9 bases lining up with TRBD2. The CDR3 consists of 16 residues. The germline V gene has CDR1 MDHEN and CDR2 SYDVKM. V trimming: 6 bases; J trimming: 3 bases; junction bases outside the gene matches: 9. The CDR3 loop is CASRASGTLGYNEQFF. CDR3 DNA: TGTGCCAGCAGAGCTAGCGGGACCCTCGGCTACAATGAGCAGTTCTTC.